This T cell receptor beta chain was captured by sequencing in a study of cytomegalovirus exposure and HLA in healthy donors. The validation cohort, a group of 120 subjects, included the donors and was separate from the approximately 650-subject first cohort. The V end was cut by 6 bases, the J end by 4 bases, with 12 bases between. This CDR3 has 13 amino acids. Germline V gene lookup returns CDR1 SQVTM and CDR2 ANQGSEA. Some clones are missing from TCRdb's copy, which holds only in-frame ones; the method was immunoSEQ multiplex PCR. The sample lists 150,000 to 200,000 clones; about 96% were seen once.

This sequence originates from a woman under 30 in good health and CMV-seronegative. The chain carries TRBV29-1 and TRBJ2-2; tentatively, D is TRBD1 (5 bases). Material for sequencing was PBMCs. In nucleotides, the CDR3 is TGCAGCGTCGGACACATCGGCACCGGGGAGCTGTTTTTT. It translates to CSVGHIGTGELFF.